These T cell receptor beta chains were read from a single sample in a study of shared clonotypes between healthy human individuals. Profiled with immunoSEQ multiplex PCR; TCRdb holds only in-frame clones, not every one. The table includes 450,000 to 500,000 clones, 70% to 85% detected once. Sequencing input: PBMCs. The receptor source for this set is a woman in her thirties or forties in good health. Some clones in this sample may be carry-over from other donors' samples. The CDR3 runs from the conserved cysteine through the conserved F or W. D genes are given only for firm matches. Rows may omit the clone size; those that give it use once, few, many or a size class.

>15|TRBV5-1|TRBD1|TRBJ2-7|NA
TGCGCCAGCAGTTCCGGACAGGAGAGCTCCTACGAGCAGTACTTC
CASSSGQESSYEQYF
>14|TRBV30|NA|TRBJ2-1|NA
TGTGCCTGGAGCCAGCCACCTTCTTACAATGAGCAGTTCTTC
CAWSQPPSYNEQFF
>12|TRBV29-1|TRBD2|TRBJ2-7|NA
TGCAGCGTGCGGGGGGTAGGCTACGAGCAGTACTTC
CSVRGVGYEQYF
>14|TRBV7-9|TRBD1|TRBJ1-1|NA
TGTGCCAGCAGCTCCCAGGGGGTGAACACTGAAGCTTTCTTT
CASSSQGVNTEAFF
>14|TRBV5-1|NA|TRBJ2-5|few
TGCGCCAGCAGCTTGGTTCAGTCGGAAGAGACCCAGTACTTC
CASSLVQSEETQYF
>17|TRBV9|TRBD2|TRBJ2-2|NA
TGTGCCAGCAGCGTAAGCGGGAGTGTAGCGAACACCGGGGAGCTGTTTTTT
CASSVSGSVANTGELFF
>13|TRBV6-6|NA|TRBJ1-1|NA
TGTGCCAGCAGTCCAAACAGGAACACTGAAGCTTTCTTT
CASSPNRNTEAFF
>13|TRBV27|NA|TRBJ1-1|NA
TGTGCCAGCAGTTCCTCCCAGAACACTGAAGCTTTCTTT
CASSSSQNTEAFF
>15|TRBV6-1|NA|TRBJ2-1|NA
TGTGCCAGCAGTGGTGGGCTCTCCACCTACAATGAGCAGTTCTTC
CASSGGLSTYNEQFF
>13|TRBV28|NA|TRBJ1-1|NA
TGTGCCAGCAGTTTAAGCGGTTACGCGGAAGCTTTCTTT
CASSLSGYAEAFF
>14|TRBV2|NA|TRBJ2-2|NA
TGTGCCAGCCTCCGGGACGGGAGCGGCGGGGAGCTGTTTTTT
CASLRDGSGGELFF
>13|TRBV4-2|NA|TRBJ1-2|NA
TGTGCCAGCAGCCAAGTTGCCGCCCTGGACTACACCTTC
CASSQVAALDYTF
>14|TRBV5-1|TRBD1|TRBJ2-7|NA
TGCGCCAGCAGCTTGAGACAGGGGGCCGACGAGCAGTACTTC
CASSLRQGADEQYF
>16|TRBV5-4|TRBD1|TRBJ1-2|NA
TGTGCCAGCAGCCCCGGACAGGGTCTGGGGCCCTATGGCTACACCTTC
CASSPGQGLGPYGYTF
>13|TRBV7-9|TRBD1|TRBJ1-2|NA
TGTGCCAGCAGTTCGGACAGGGTCCATGGCTACACCTTC
CASSSDRVHGYTF
>14|TRBV2|NA|TRBJ1-1|NA
TGTGCCAGCAGTGATGTGGCGGGGGACACTGAAGCTTTCTTT
CASSDVAGDTEAFF
>14|TRBV19|NA|TRBJ1-4|NA
TGTGCCAGTAAGGTTTCTTTTAGGGATGAAAAACTGTTTTTT
CASKVSFRDEKLFF
>16|TRBV19|NA|TRBJ1-6|NA
TGTGCCAGTAGTATCAGCCCCAGCTCCTATAATTCACCCCTCCACTTT
CASSISPSSYNSPLHF
>16|TRBV6-5|NA|TRBJ2-4|NA
TGTGCCAGCAGTTCGGGACCGAGGGGGTGGGAAAACATTCAGTACTTC
CASSSGPRGWENIQYF
>16|TRBV5-4|TRBD2|TRBJ2-1|NA
TGTGCCAGCAGCCCCCCGACTAGCCAACTTTACAATGAGCAGTTCTTC
CASSPPTSQLYNEQFF
>16|TRBV27|TRBD1|TRBJ2-2|NA
TGTGCCAGCAGGTCAACTAGGACAGGGGACACCGGGGAGCTGTTTTTT
CASRSTRTGDTGELFF
>19|TRBV7-9|TRBD2|TRBJ2-1|NA
TGTGCCAGCAGCCTGGGACTAGCGGGAGTCGGATTATCCTACAATGAGCAGTTCTTC
CASSLGLAGVGLSYNEQFF
>14|TRBV9|NA|TRBJ1-1|NA
TGTGCCAGCAGCGTAGGGGGGCCTTCGGCTGAAGCTTTCTTT
CASSVGGPSAEAFF
>10|TRBV19|NA|TRBJ1-1|NA
TGTGCCAGTAGGGGCATTGAAGCTTTCTTT
CASRGIEAFF
>14|TRBV19|NA|TRBJ2-2|NA
TGTGCCAGTAGTACCCCGACCGGGGCCGGGGAGCTGTTTTTT
CASSTPTGAGELFF
>15|TRBV28|NA|TRBJ2-4|NA
TGTGCCAGCAGTTTTCGGGAGGGGGCTAAAAACATTCAGTACTTC
CASSFREGAKNIQYF
>16|TRBV5-6|TRBD1|TRBJ2-3|NA
TGTGCCAGCAGCTTCGACAGGGGGCTAAGCACAGATACGCAGTATTTT
CASSFDRGLSTDTQYF
>14|TRBV7-3|TRBD2|TRBJ2-3|NA
TGTGCCAGCAGCGCCACTAGCGGGAGGTCTACGCAGTATTTT
CASSATSGRSTQYF
>16|TRBV7-2|NA|TRBJ2-1|NA
TGTGCCAGCAGTTCTCGACTCACAGGAGCCTACAATGAGCAGTTCTTC
CASSSRLTGAYNEQFF
>17|TRBV5-4|TRBD2|TRBJ2-1|NA
TGTGCCAGCAGCTTTCTACCGGGACTAGCGGGAATAAATGAGCAGTTCTTC
CASSFLPGLAGINEQFF
>15|TRBV7-2|NA|TRBJ1-3|once
TGTGCCAGCAGCTTAGATGGGGGCCTGGCGCTCACCATATATTTT
CASSLDGGLALTIYF
>14|TRBV19|NA|TRBJ2-7|NA
TGTGCCAGTAGTACACAGGGAAGCGGAGCCGAGCAGTACTTC
CASSTQGSGAEQYF
>14|TRBV25-1|TRBD1|TRBJ2-1|NA
TGTGCCAGCAGTGCCGGGACAGGGTTTAATGAGCAGTTCTTC
CASSAGTGFNEQFF
>12|TRBV29-1|NA|TRBJ2-3|NA
TGCAGCGTTGAAGCAGACACAGATACGCAGTATTTT
CSVEADTDTQYF
>17|TRBV23-1|NA|TRBJ2-3|NA
TGCGCCAGCAGTCATTCTCTCGGACGGGGGATCCCAGATACGCAGTATTTT
CASSHSLGRGIPDTQYF
>17|TRBV19|TRBD2|TRBJ2-7|NA
TGTGCCAGTAGTCCGAGACTAGCGGGAGGGGTCGGTTACGAGCAGTACTTC
CASSPRLAGGVGYEQYF
>13|TRBV30|NA|TRBJ2-7|NA
TGTGCCTGGAGTACAACTAGGTACTACGAGCAGTACTTC
CAWSTTRYYEQYF
>14|TRBV6-5|NA|TRBJ2-1|NA
TGTGCCAGCAGTTACGGGGATCTACGTGATTCCTGGTTCTTC
CASSYGDLRDSWFF
>13|TRBV9|NA|TRBJ2-1|NA
TGTGCCAGCAGCGTAGCCGGGAGTGATGAGCAGTTCTTC
CASSVAGSDEQFF
>15|TRBV5-1|NA|TRBJ1-5|NA
TGCGCCAGCAGCTTGTACGCAGGCGTCAATCAGCCCCAGCATTTT
CASSLYAGVNQPQHF
>16|TRBV9|NA|TRBJ2-2|NA
TGTGCCAGCAGCGTAGATCCTAGATCCCAGACCGGGGAGCTGTTTTTT
CASSVDPRSQTGELFF
>13|TRBV6-5|TRBD1|TRBJ1-1|NA
TGTGCCAGCGGGATCGGACAGGATCGTGAAGCTTTCTTT
CASGIGQDREAFF
>13|TRBV19|NA|TRBJ1-1|few
TGTGCCAGTAGTATACCGGGGAGCACTGAAGCTTTCTTT
CASSIPGSTEAFF
>11|TRBV11-2|NA|TRBJ2-5|NA
TGTGCCAGCAGCTCGGGGGAGACCCAGTACTTC
CASSSGETQYF
>15|TRBV7-9|NA|TRBJ2-6|NA
TGTGCCAGCAGCTTAACGGGTACAGGGGCCAACGTCCTGACTTTC
CASSLTGTGANVLTF
>14|TRBV9|NA|TRBJ1-6|NA
TGTGCCAGCAGCGCCTCCTCCTATAATTCACCCCTCCACTTT
CASSASSYNSPLHF
>14|TRBV21-1|NA|TRBJ1-5|NA
TGTGCCAGCAGGGGACAGGAATGGGATCAGCCCCAGCATTTT
CASRGQEWDQPQHF
>16|TRBV7-2|TRBD2|TRBJ2-7|NA
TGTGCCAGCAGCTTAGAGGCTAGCGGGATTTCCTACGAGCAGTACTTC
CASSLEASGISYEQYF
>13|TRBV27|NA|TRBJ1-2|NA
TGTGCCAGCAGGCCCGGGGGGCTCTATGGCTACACCTTC
CASRPGGLYGYTF
>13|TRBV7-2|TRBD1|TRBJ1-5|NA
TGTGCCAGCAGCTTGGACAGGAATCAGCCCCAGCATTTC
CASSLDRNQPQHF
>13|TRBV15|NA|TRBJ1-2|NA
TGTGCCACCACCAGGGGCGGCGACTATGGCTACACCTTC
CATTRGGDYGYTF
>14|TRBV18|NA|TRBJ1-1|NA
TGTGCCAGCTCACCGGGGGGCACGAACACTGAAGCTTTCTTT
CASSPGGTNTEAFF
>17|TRBV4-2|NA|TRBJ2-7|NA
TGTGCCAGCAGCCAAGAAGGTTCTTTAGCGGCAAGCTACGAGCAGTACTTC
CASSQEGSLAASYEQYF